A selection of T cell receptor beta chains follows, all from one sample in a study of blood T cell repertoires in COVID-19. Generated by immunoSEQ multiplex PCR, the TCRdb table keeps only in-frame clones and is missing some. The sample consists of tens of thousands of clones, 65% to 80% of them appearing once. The sequenced sample was peripheral blood. These receptors were collected from a human donor in a cohort sampled during active COVID-19. The CDR3 runs from the conserved cysteine through the conserved F or W. D genes are given only for firm matches. Not all rows give a size; the values are once, few, many and, for expanded clones, a class.

CDR3 length: 17; V gene: TRBV30; clone size: .; D gene: TRBD2; J gene: TRBJ2-6; CDR3 protein: CAWKIAGGLPGANVLTF; CDR3 DNA: TGTGCCTGGAAGATAGCGGGAGGGCTGCCCGGGGCCAACGTCCTGACTTTC
CDR3 length: 16; V gene: TRBV5-1; clone size: few; D gene: .; J gene: TRBJ2-6; CDR3 protein: CASSFISSSGANVLTF; CDR3 DNA: TGCGCCAGCAGCTTTATTTCGAGCTCTGGGGCCAACGTCCTGACTTTC
CDR3 length: 14; V gene: TRBV5-1; clone size: .; D gene: .; J gene: TRBJ1-2; CDR3 protein: CASSLVSGNYGYTF; CDR3 DNA: TGCGCCAGCAGCTTGGTGTCGGGTAACTATGGCTACACCTTC
CDR3 length: 12; V gene: TRBV28; clone size: .; D gene: TRBD1; J gene: TRBJ1-2; CDR3 protein: CASTGTDYGYTF; CDR3 DNA: TGTGCCAGCACCGGGACAGACTATGGCTACACCTTC
CDR3 length: 12; V gene: TRBV7-7; clone size: once; D gene: .; J gene: TRBJ2-3; CDR3 protein: CASSPDRDTQYF; CDR3 DNA: TGTGCTAGCAGCCCTGACAGAGATACGCAGTATTTT
CDR3 length: 12; V gene: TRBV19; clone size: few; D gene: TRBD1; J gene: TRBJ2-2; CDR3 protein: CASGQGGRELFF; CDR3 DNA: TGTGCCAGCGGACAGGGCGGGCGGGAGCTGTTTTTT
CDR3 length: 14; V gene: TRBV11-3; clone size: .; D gene: TRBD1; J gene: TRBJ1-1; CDR3 protein: CASSFRGRGTEAFF; CDR3 DNA: TGTGCCAGCAGCTTCAGGGGGCGAGGCACTGAAGCTTTCTTT
CDR3 length: 15; V gene: TRBV9; clone size: few; D gene: TRBD1; J gene: TRBJ2-7; CDR3 protein: CASSAGTGASYEQYF; CDR3 DNA: TGTGCCAGCAGCGCCGGGACAGGGGCTTCCTACGAGCAGTACTTC
CDR3 length: 15; V gene: TRBV18; clone size: .; D gene: .; J gene: TRBJ1-4; CDR3 protein: CASSPPGGSNEKLFF; CDR3 DNA: TGTGCCAGCTCACCACCGGGGGGAAGCAATGAAAAACTGTTTTTT
CDR3 length: 13; V gene: TRBV19; clone size: .; D gene: TRBD1; J gene: TRBJ1-2; CDR3 protein: CASRDRGSYGYTF; CDR3 DNA: TGTGCCAGTAGGGACAGGGGGAGTTATGGCTACACCTTC
CDR3 length: 14; V gene: TRBV6-1; clone size: .; D gene: TRBD2; J gene: TRBJ2-7; CDR3 protein: CASSDSGLSYEQYF; CDR3 DNA: TGTGCCAGCAGTGATAGCGGGCTGTCCTACGAGCAGTACTTC
CDR3 length: 13; V gene: TRBV20-1; clone size: .; D gene: .; J gene: TRBJ2-5; CDR3 protein: CSASRGAQETQYF; CDR3 DNA: TGCAGTGCTAGTCGGGGGGCCCAAGAGACCCAGTACTTC
CDR3 length: 18; V gene: TRBV19; clone size: .; D gene: TRBD2; J gene: TRBJ2-1; CDR3 protein: CASHRVSGTPSSYNEQFF; CDR3 DNA: TGTGCCAGCCATCGGGTTAGCGGGACCCCGAGCTCCTACAATGAGCAGTTCTTC
CDR3 length: 12; V gene: TRBV24-1; clone size: .; D gene: .; J gene: TRBJ2-2; CDR3 protein: CASTGFHGELFF; CDR3 DNA: TGTGCCTCAACAGGGTTCCACGGGGAGCTGTTTTTT
CDR3 length: 12; V gene: TRBV16; clone size: many; D gene: .; J gene: TRBJ1-2; CDR3 protein: CASSQDSYGYTF; CDR3 DNA: TGTGCCAGCAGCCAGGACAGCTATGGCTACACCTTC
CDR3 length: 15; V gene: TRBV6-5; clone size: .; D gene: .; J gene: TRBJ1-4; CDR3 protein: CASSPNPGIGEKLFF; CDR3 DNA: TGTGCCAGCAGCCCGAACCCAGGGATAGGGGAAAAACTGTTTTTT
CDR3 length: 16; V gene: TRBV27; clone size: .; D gene: TRBD2; J gene: TRBJ2-7; CDR3 protein: CASSVRLAAVPYEQYF; CDR3 DNA: TGTGCCAGCAGTGTAAGACTAGCGGCCGTACCCTACGAGCAGTACTTC
CDR3 length: 13; V gene: TRBV24-1; clone size: .; D gene: .; J gene: TRBJ2-4; CDR3 protein: CATSDPLSDIQYF; CDR3 DNA: TGTGCCACCAGTGATCCTCTTAGCGACATTCAGTACTTC
CDR3 length: 16; V gene: TRBV10-3; clone size: .; D gene: TRBD2; J gene: TRBJ2-2; CDR3 protein: CAISGTSGSGTGELFF; CDR3 DNA: TGTGCCATCAGTGGGACTAGCGGGAGCGGCACCGGGGAGCTGTTTTTT
CDR3 length: 11; V gene: TRBV29-1; clone size: .; D gene: .; J gene: TRBJ1-3; CDR3 protein: CSARSGNTIYF; CDR3 DNA: TGCAGCGCCCGTAGTGGAAACACCATATATTTT
CDR3 length: 16; V gene: TRBV28; clone size: .; D gene: .; J gene: TRBJ2-2; CDR3 protein: CASSFSYRGNTGELFF; CDR3 DNA: TGTGCCAGCAGTTTTTCTTACCGGGGTAACACCGGGGAGCTGTTTTTT
CDR3 length: 13; V gene: TRBV7-3; clone size: once; D gene: .; J gene: TRBJ2-3; CDR3 protein: CASSLRTADTQYF; CDR3 DNA: TGTGCCAGCAGCTTAAGGACAGCGGATACGCAGTATTTT
CDR3 length: 15; V gene: TRBV7-9; clone size: .; D gene: TRBD1; J gene: TRBJ2-2; CDR3 protein: CASSPGTGGTGELFF; CDR3 DNA: TGTGCCAGCAGCCCCGGGACAGGGGGCACCGGGGAGCTGTTTTTT
CDR3 length: 15; V gene: TRBV2; clone size: .; D gene: TRBD2; J gene: TRBJ2-7; CDR3 protein: CASSENGRAVDEQYF; CDR3 DNA: TGTGCCAGCAGTGAAAACGGGAGGGCCGTCGACGAGCAGTACTTC
CDR3 length: 16; V gene: TRBV5-1; clone size: .; D gene: TRBD2; J gene: TRBJ2-1; CDR3 protein: CASRAGTSGRRNEQFF; CDR3 DNA: TGCGCCAGCAGGGCCGGGACTAGCGGGAGGAGGAATGAGCAGTTCTTC
CDR3 length: 13; V gene: TRBV28; clone size: .; D gene: .; J gene: TRBJ1-5; CDR3 protein: CASSFSRNQPQHF; CDR3 DNA: TGTGCCAGCAGTTTTTCGAGAAATCAGCCCCAGCATTTT
CDR3 length: 16; V gene: TRBV5-1; clone size: once; D gene: .; J gene: TRBJ1-1; CDR3 protein: CASSYGYSSLGTEAFF; CDR3 DNA: TGCGCCAGCAGCTACGGATACAGTTCCCTGGGCACTGAAGCTTTCTTT
CDR3 length: 14; V gene: TRBV30; clone size: once; D gene: TRBD2; J gene: TRBJ2-3; CDR3 protein: CACRLAGNTDTQYF; CDR3 DNA: TGTGCCTGTAGACTAGCGGGAAACACAGATACGCAGTATTTT
CDR3 length: 14; V gene: TRBV7-8; clone size: .; D gene: TRBD1; J gene: TRBJ1-4; CDR3 protein: CASSRDRALEKLFF; CDR3 DNA: TGTGCCAGCAGCAGGGACAGGGCGCTCGAAAAACTGTTTTTT
CDR3 length: 18; V gene: TRBV7-2; clone size: .; D gene: TRBD1; J gene: TRBJ2-3; CDR3 protein: CASSLKGTGGRSTDTQYF; CDR3 DNA: TGTGCCAGCAGCTTGAAGGGGACAGGGGGCCGCAGCACAGATACGCAGTATTTT
CDR3 length: 11; V gene: TRBV30; clone size: .; D gene: TRBD1; J gene: TRBJ2-4; CDR3 protein: CAWRTGNIQYF; CDR3 DNA: TGTGCCTGGAGGACAGGGAACATTCAGTACTTC
CDR3 length: 15; V gene: TRBV5-1; clone size: .; D gene: .; J gene: TRBJ1-1; CDR3 protein: CASSFGGTTNTEAFF; CDR3 DNA: TGCGCCAGCAGCTTTGGTGGGACAACGAACACTGAAGCTTTCTTT
CDR3 length: 16; V gene: TRBV19; clone size: once; D gene: TRBD2; J gene: TRBJ2-7; CDR3 protein: CASSTGTSGSWYEQYF; CDR3 DNA: TGTGCCAGTAGTACCGGGACTAGCGGGAGTTGGTACGAGCAGTACTTC
CDR3 length: 13; V gene: TRBV27; clone size: .; D gene: .; J gene: TRBJ2-7; CDR3 protein: CASSRGAFYEQYF; CDR3 DNA: TGTGCCAGCAGCAGGGGTGCTTTCTACGAGCAGTACTTC
CDR3 length: 12; V gene: TRBV3-1/TRBV3-2; clone size: .; D gene: .; J gene: TRBJ1-1; CDR3 protein: CASSPGGRGAFF; CDR3 DNA: TGTGCCAGCAGCCCGGGCGGAAGGGGAGCTTTCTTT
CDR3 length: 15; V gene: TRBV10-3; clone size: .; D gene: TRBD1; J gene: TRBJ1-5; CDR3 protein: CAIRGDSSSNQPQHF; CDR3 DNA: TGTGCCATCAGAGGGGACAGCAGTAGCAATCAGCCCCAGCATTTT
CDR3 length: 15; V gene: TRBV11-2; clone size: .; D gene: .; J gene: TRBJ2-7; CDR3 protein: CASSPPRQAGHEQYF; CDR3 DNA: TGTGCCAGCAGCCCCCCCCGACAGGCCGGCCACGAGCAGTACTTC
CDR3 length: 17; V gene: TRBV7-3; clone size: .; D gene: TRBD2; J gene: TRBJ2-2; CDR3 protein: CASSLSWGTSRTGELFF; CDR3 DNA: TGTGCCAGCAGCTTATCATGGGGGACTAGTCGCACCGGGGAGCTGTTTTTT
CDR3 length: 14; V gene: TRBV27; clone size: .; D gene: .; J gene: TRBJ1-5; CDR3 protein: CASSADRYNQPQHF; CDR3 DNA: TGTGCCAGCAGTGCAGACAGGTACAATCAGCCCCAGCATTTT
CDR3 length: 13; V gene: TRBV5-4; clone size: .; D gene: TRBD1; J gene: TRBJ1-1; CDR3 protein: CASSRQGGTEAFF; CDR3 DNA: TGTGCCAGCAGCAGACAGGGGGGGACTGAAGCTTTCTTT
CDR3 length: 15; V gene: TRBV6-5; clone size: .; D gene: TRBD1; J gene: TRBJ1-1; CDR3 protein: CASRDRGGGNTEAFF; CDR3 DNA: TGTGCCAGCAGGGACAGGGGGGGCGGGAACACTGAAGCTTTCTTT
CDR3 length: 17; V gene: TRBV7-3; clone size: .; D gene: TRBD2; J gene: TRBJ2-3; CDR3 protein: CASSLGLAGSGADTQYF; CDR3 DNA: TGTGCCAGCAGCTTGGGACTAGCGGGGTCGGGCGCAGATACGCAGTATTTT
CDR3 length: 14; V gene: TRBV29-1; clone size: once; D gene: TRBD2; J gene: TRBJ2-3; CDR3 protein: CSVDIAGITDTQYF; CDR3 DNA: TGCAGCGTTGATATAGCGGGGATCACAGATACGCAGTATTTT
CDR3 length: 14; V gene: TRBV27; clone size: .; D gene: .; J gene: TRBJ1-5; CDR3 protein: CASSPWTDNQPQHF; CDR3 DNA: TGTGCCAGCAGTCCTTGGACAGACAATCAGCCCCAGCATTTT
CDR3 length: 14; V gene: TRBV28; clone size: .; D gene: .; J gene: TRBJ2-3; CDR3 protein: CASSPTRSTDTQYF; CDR3 DNA: TGTGCCAGCAGTCCCACGCGGAGCACAGATACGCAGTATTTT
CDR3 length: 16; V gene: TRBV5-1; clone size: few; D gene: .; J gene: TRBJ2-6; CDR3 protein: CASSLTTVSGANVLTF; CDR3 DNA: TGCGCCAGCAGCTTGACGACAGTCTCTGGGGCCAACGTCCTGACTTTC
CDR3 length: 13; V gene: TRBV7-8; clone size: .; D gene: TRBD1; J gene: TRBJ1-1; CDR3 protein: CASRYRGNTEAFF; CDR3 DNA: TGTGCCAGCAGATACAGGGGGAACACTGAAGCTTTCTTT
CDR3 length: 13; V gene: TRBV12-5; clone size: once; D gene: .; J gene: TRBJ1-5; CDR3 protein: CASGLMRNQPQHF; CDR3 DNA: TGTGCTAGTGGTTTGATGAGGAATCAGCCCCAGCATTTT
CDR3 length: 17; V gene: TRBV9; clone size: few; D gene: TRBD2; J gene: TRBJ2-5; CDR3 protein: CASSSGLAGVLPETQYF; CDR3 DNA: TGTGCCAGCAGCTCGGGACTAGCGGGCGTATTACCAGAGACCCAGTACTTC
CDR3 length: 14; V gene: TRBV19; clone size: few; D gene: .; J gene: TRBJ1-5; CDR3 protein: CASSPRQGSQPQHF; CDR3 DNA: TGTGCCAGTAGTCCCCGTCAGGGGAGTCAGCCCCAGCATTTT
CDR3 length: 18; V gene: TRBV4-3; clone size: many; D gene: TRBD2; J gene: TRBJ2-1; CDR3 protein: CASSQEDGRASGSTEQFF; CDR3 DNA: TGCGCCAGCAGCCAAGAAGACGGGCGGGCTAGCGGGAGTACTGAGCAGTTCTTC
CDR3 length: 15; V gene: TRBV7-2; clone size: .; D gene: .; J gene: TRBJ2-1; CDR3 protein: CASSFPGVSPNEQFF; CDR3 DNA: TGTGCCAGCAGCTTTCCGGGGGTAAGTCCCAATGAGCAGTTCTTC
CDR3 length: 16; V gene: TRBV3-1/TRBV3-2; clone size: .; D gene: TRBD1; J gene: TRBJ1-3; CDR3 protein: CASSRQGLNSGNTIYF; CDR3 DNA: TGTGCCAGCAGCCGACAGGGGCTAAACTCTGGAAACACCATATATTTT